The 9 T cell receptor beta chains given below trace back to one sample, sequenced in a study of T cells in women clearing cervical HPV infection. Generated by immunoSEQ multiplex PCR, the TCRdb table keeps only in-frame clones and is missing some. The listing contains some 40,000 clones. The sample was blood buffy coat. The receptors here all came from a woman aged 18-70 years with a cervical HPV16 infection that either progressed to CIN3+ or cleared (not recorded which).

On this clone: The sequence runs out 3 residues before the end of the CDR3; the remainder is reconstructed from the germline J gene. The chain links TRBV6-1 to TRBJ1-1, with 7 bases matching TRBD1. Looked up from germline, CDR1 is MNHNS and CDR2 is SASEGT. The CDR3 is 12 amino acids. The CDR3 reads CASSEQGTVAFF. CDR3 DNA, as far as it was read: TGTGCCAGCAGTGAACAAGGGACAGTG.

Concerning this clone itself: Read sequence stops 3 residues before the CDR3 end, and the germline J gene provides the missing end. The rearrangement links TRBV7-9 to TRBJ1-2; no clear D. CDR3 length equals 12 residues. Germline V gene data show CDR1 as SEHNR and CDR2 as FQNEAQ (reference sequence). CDR3 DNA (partial): TGTGCCAGCAGCTTAGCGCCAGATACC. Protein sequence: CASSLAPDT. The complete CDR3 protein is CASSLAPDTYTF.

A word on this clone: The DNA ends 3 residues before the CDR3 does, and the rest of the CDR3 is filled in from the germline J gene. This sequence joins TRBV5-1 and TRBJ1-1; D not certain. Germline CDR1 SGHRS, CDR2 YFSETQ. V was shortened by 4 bases and J by 1 base, with 11 bases between the two germline ends. CDR3 length: 14 residues. CDR3 residues: CASSPGLKNTEAFF. The DNA read from the CDR3 is TGCGCCAGCAGCCCCGGACTGAAGAACACTGAA.

On this clone itself: The DNA ends 3 residues before the CDR3 does, and the rest of the CDR3 is filled in from the germline J gene. The V and J genes are TRBV19 and TRBJ2-7, with TRBD1 as a possible D gene (6 bases). The CDR3 runs 14 residues. V lost 6 bases and J 0 bases, leaving 12 bases between the germline ends. CDR1 is LNHDA, CDR2 SQIVND, per germline (reference sequence). CDR3 DNA, as far as it was read: TGTGCCAGTAGCCAGGGGTCGATCTCCTACGAG. It specifies CASSQGSISYE. The CDR3 as a whole reads CASSQGSISYEQYF. The complete variable domain, with remaining parts taken from reference TRBV19 and TRBJ2-7, reads DGGITQSPKYLFRKEGQNVTLSCEQNLNHDAMYWYRQDPGQGLRLIYYSQIVNDFQKGDIAEGYSVSREKKESFPLTVTSAQKNPTAFYLCASSQGSISYEQYFGPGTRLTVT.

The CDR3 bases that were read are TGTGCCACCAGCAGTAGACAGGGGGCGACAGATACG. It codes for CATSSRQGATDT. From start to end, the CDR3 is CATSSRQGATDTQYF. V gene TRBV15 combines with J gene TRBJ2-3; 10 bases align to TRBD1. The missing CDR3 end, 3 residues past where the read stops, is filled in from the germline J gene. This CDR3 region has 15 residues. V trimming: 3 bases; J trimming: 3 bases; junction bases outside the gene matches: 3. The germline V gene encodes CDR1 LNHNV and CDR2 YYDKDF (reference sequence).

In regard to this clone: The read halts 3 residues ahead of the CDR3 end, with the missing end drawn from the germline J gene. This rearrangement joins TRBV2 to TRBJ2-2; unclear D gene. The CDR3 is 15 amino acids. CDR1 is SNHLY, CDR2 FYNNEI, per germline. Partial CDR3 DNA: TGTGCCAGCAGTGAAGCAGATGCAACTAATGAAAAG. It codes for CASSEADATNEK. The whole CDR3 protein reads CASSEADATNEKLFF.

Points on this clone: The read terminates 3 residues before the CDR3 end, so the remaining end is supplied by the germline J gene. This sequence joins TRBV2 and TRBJ1-5; 9 nucleotides align to TRBD1. J lost 2 bases, V lost 6 bases, and 8 bases had no gene match. CDR1 and CDR2 from the germline V gene are SNHLY and FYNNEI. The CDR3 has 16 residues. CDR3 in amino acids: CASSHRDRAGNQPQHF. The CDR3 bases that were read are TGTGCCAGCAGCCACCGGGACAGGGCGGGCAATCAGCCC.

Concerning this clone itself: The read stops 3 residues short of the end of the CDR3; the missing end is completed from the germline J gene. The rearrangement uses TRBV4-2 and TRBJ2-5, with 9 bases identical to TRBD2. Germline-derived CDR1 and CDR2 are LGHNA and YNFKEQ. Trimming took 1 base from V and 1 from J; bases not matched to a gene: 16. The CDR3 covers 20 residues. Partial CDR3 DNA: TGTGCCAGCAGCCAAGCGGCGGAGCGTCGGCGGGAGGGCCCCCAAGAGACC. It is translated as CASSQAAERRREGPQET. The full CDR3 sequence reads CASSQAAERRREGPQETQYF.

A remark on this clone: With the read ending 3 residues before the CDR3 end, the germline J gene is used to fill in that end. The V gene is TRBV19, the J gene TRBJ1-2; D gene unclear. CDR1 and CDR2 from the germline V gene are LNHDA and SQIVND (reference sequence). CDR3 length equals 16 residues. Partial CDR3 DNA: TGTGCCAGTAATACCCTCTTTCGAGCGGGTACGGGTGAC. This gives the protein CASNTLFRAGTGD. The entire CDR3 protein reads CASNTLFRAGTGDYTF.